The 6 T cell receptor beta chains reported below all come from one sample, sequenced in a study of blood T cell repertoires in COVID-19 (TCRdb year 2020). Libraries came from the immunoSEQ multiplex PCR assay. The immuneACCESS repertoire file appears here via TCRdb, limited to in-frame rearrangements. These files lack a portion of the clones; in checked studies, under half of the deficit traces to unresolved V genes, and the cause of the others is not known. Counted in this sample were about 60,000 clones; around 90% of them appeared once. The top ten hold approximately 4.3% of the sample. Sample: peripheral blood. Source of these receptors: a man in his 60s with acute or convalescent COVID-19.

CDR3 sequence reads: CASSDPPGGSYNEQFF. CDR3 nucleotide sequence: TGTGCCAGCAGCGACCCTCCGGGAGGCTCCTACAATGAGCAGTTCTTC. This chain uses TRBV9 with TRBJ2-1; 7 nucleotides align to TRBD2. V was clipped by 3 bases and J by 0 bases; unmatched bases: 6. The CDR3 is 16 residues long. The V gene's germline CDR1 is SGDLS and CDR2 YYNGEE.

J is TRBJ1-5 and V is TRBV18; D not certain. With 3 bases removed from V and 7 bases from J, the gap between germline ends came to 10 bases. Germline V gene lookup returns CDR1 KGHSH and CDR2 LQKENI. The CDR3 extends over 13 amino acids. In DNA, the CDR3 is TGTGCCAGCTCACCCGCGGGCGGCCAGCCCCAGCATTTT. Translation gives CASSPAGGQPQHF.

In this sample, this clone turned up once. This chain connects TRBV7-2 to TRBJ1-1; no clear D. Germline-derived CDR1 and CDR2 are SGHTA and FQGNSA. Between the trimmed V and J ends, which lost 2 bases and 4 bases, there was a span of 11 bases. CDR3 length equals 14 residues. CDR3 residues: CASSLSTGGTEAFF. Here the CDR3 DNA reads TGTGCCAGCAGCTTATCAACCGGCGGCACTGAAGCTTTCTTT.

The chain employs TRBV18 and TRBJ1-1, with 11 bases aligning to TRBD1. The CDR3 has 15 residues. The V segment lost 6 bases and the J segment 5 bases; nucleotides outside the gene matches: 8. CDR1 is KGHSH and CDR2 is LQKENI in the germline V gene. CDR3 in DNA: TGTGCCAGCTCCCCGGGACAGGGGGAGATTACTGAAGCTTTCTTT. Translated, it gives CASSPGQGEITEAFF.

The CDR3 is CASTLQTGHGTYEQYF. In nucleotides, the CDR3 is TGTGCCAGCACCCTTCAAACAGGGCATGGGACCTACGAGCAGTACTTC. J is TRBJ2-7 and V is TRBV5-5, with D perhaps TRBD1 (6 bases). Germline V CDR1 and CDR2: SGHKS, YYEKEE (reference sequence). The CDR3 totals 16 residues. With 6 bases removed from V and 2 bases from J, the gap between germline ends came to 21 bases.

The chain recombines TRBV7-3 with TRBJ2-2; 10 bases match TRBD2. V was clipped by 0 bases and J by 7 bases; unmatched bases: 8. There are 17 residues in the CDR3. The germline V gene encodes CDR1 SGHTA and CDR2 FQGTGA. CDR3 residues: CASSLTLLAGAGGELFF. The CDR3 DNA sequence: TGTGCCAGCAGCTTAACGCTTCTAGCGGGAGCCGGCGGGGAGCTGTTTTTT.